The next 4 T cell receptor beta chains were all read from a single sample in a study of regulatory T cells in long-lasting Graves disease (dated by TCRdb to about 2021). The time point label on this specimen signifies: persistent/refractory GD, antithyroid drugs over 5 years with positive TRAb. For both TCR sequencing and RNA sequencing, RNA was extracted from PBMCs using TRIzol. Libraries came from multiplex PCR. The listed sequencing device is Illumina HiSeq 4000. To build TCR beta libraries, CDR3 regions were amplified by Arm-PCR using iRepertoire HTBI primers. Starting from the raw public reads, TCRdb applied fastp trimming at Q25, assembled clones with MiXCR and retained in-frame beta chains. Each CDR3 protein appears once, grouped with its most common genes and DNA. The sample table contains around 400,000 distinct CDR3 sequences; only one count was recorded for around a quarter of them. The ten largest clones add up to 26% of the sample.

The sample was peripheral blood mononuclear cells (PBMCs), taken when the disease was refractory, from a patient treated with antithyroid drugs. The receptors originated from a female donor with Graves disease.

This clonotype was seen many times. This chain uses TRBV2 with TRBJ2-4; 11 bases agree with TRBD2. The CDR3 runs 14 residues. With V trimmed by 6 bases and J by 6 bases, 4 bases remained unmatched. In germline, CDR1 is SNHLY, CDR2 FYNNEI. The CDR3 DNA follows: TGTGCCAGCAGGGGCACTAGCGGGGGAAACATTCAGTACTTC. Protein: CASRGTSGGNIQYF.

V usage is TRBV5-1 and J usage is TRBJ2-5, with D tentatively TRBD1 (6 bases). V was pared by 4 bases and J by 5 bases, with 12 bases between. CDR3 length: 13 residues. Germline assignment: CDR1 SGHRS and CDR2 YFSETQ. DNA of the CDR3: TGCGCCAGCAGCGTACAGGGTTCGGAGACCCAGTACTTC. This encodes CASSVQGSETQYF.

The chain employs TRBV20-1 and TRBJ2-5, with 9 bases aligning to TRBD2. The CDR3 consists of 15 residues. V dropped 0 bases and J dropped 5; count of bases not matched to a gene: 7. Germline assignment: CDR1 DFQATT and CDR2 SNEGSKA (reference sequence). CDR3 region: CSARDSSGSVETQYF. The CDR3, as DNA: TGCAGTGCTAGAGATAGTAGCGGGAGTGTTGAGACCCAGTACTTC.

The sample holds one count of this clonotype. The chain couples TRBV25-1 to TRBJ1-1; unclear D gene. The CDR3 extends over 13 amino acids. Germline CDR1 and CDR2: MGHDK and SYGVNS. V lost 4 bases to trimming and J lost 3 bases, with 9 bases between them. CDR3 nucleotides: TGTGCCAGCAGTGCCACGATCCACACTGAAGCTTTCTTT. Translation gives CASSATIHTEAFF.